The clone carrying this T cell receptor (beta chain) has a handful of counts. Using MiXCR, TCRdb re-called clones from the PCR reads. The sample includes about 12,000 clones, 23% of them seen just once. The sample originates from a study of metastatic and nonmetastatic thyroid tumors. Before thyroid surgery, none of the patients had received any treatment. Trimming removed 5 bases from V and 1 base from J, with 11 bases in between. Germline V gene data show CDR1 as MNHEY and CDR2 as SVGEGT. This CDR3 contains 15 residues. The sequence came from a female donor with papillary thyroid cancer or a benign thyroid nodule (not recorded which). Some clones in this sample may be carry-over from other donors' samples. The material sequenced was adjacent normal tissue. This chain links TRBV6-2 or TRBV6-3 with TRBJ2-2, with D uncertain. In nucleotides, the CDR3 is TGTGCCAGCAGTCTCCATAGCCGGAACACCGGGGAGCTGTTTTTT. This encodes CASSLHSRNTGELFF.